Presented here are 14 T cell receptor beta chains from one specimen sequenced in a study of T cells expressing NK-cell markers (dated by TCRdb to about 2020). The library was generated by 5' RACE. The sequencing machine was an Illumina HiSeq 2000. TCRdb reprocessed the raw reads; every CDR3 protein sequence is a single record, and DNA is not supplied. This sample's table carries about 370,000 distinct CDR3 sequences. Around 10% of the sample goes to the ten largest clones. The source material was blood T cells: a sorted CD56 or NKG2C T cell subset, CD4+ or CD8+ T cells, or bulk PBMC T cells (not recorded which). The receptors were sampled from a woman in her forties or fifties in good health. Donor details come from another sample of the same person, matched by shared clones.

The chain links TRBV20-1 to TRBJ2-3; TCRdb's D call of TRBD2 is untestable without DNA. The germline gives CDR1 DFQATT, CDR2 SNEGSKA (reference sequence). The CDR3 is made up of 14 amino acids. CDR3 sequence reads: CSARSGRRTDTQYF.

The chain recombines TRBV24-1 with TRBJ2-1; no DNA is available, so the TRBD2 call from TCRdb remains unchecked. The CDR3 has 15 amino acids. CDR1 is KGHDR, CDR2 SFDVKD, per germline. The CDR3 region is CATSVQREGNNEQFF.

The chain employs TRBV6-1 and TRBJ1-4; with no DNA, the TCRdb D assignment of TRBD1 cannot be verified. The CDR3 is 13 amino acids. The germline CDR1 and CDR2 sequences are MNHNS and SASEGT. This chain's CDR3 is CAGRQGVSEKLFF.

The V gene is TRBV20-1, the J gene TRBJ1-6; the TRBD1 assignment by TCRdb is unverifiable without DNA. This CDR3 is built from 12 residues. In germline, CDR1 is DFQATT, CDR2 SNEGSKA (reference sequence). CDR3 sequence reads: CSAREQASPLHF.

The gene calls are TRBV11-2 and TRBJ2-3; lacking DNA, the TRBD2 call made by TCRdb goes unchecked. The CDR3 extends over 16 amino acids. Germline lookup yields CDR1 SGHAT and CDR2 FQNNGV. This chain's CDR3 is CASSSHLAGAADTQYF.

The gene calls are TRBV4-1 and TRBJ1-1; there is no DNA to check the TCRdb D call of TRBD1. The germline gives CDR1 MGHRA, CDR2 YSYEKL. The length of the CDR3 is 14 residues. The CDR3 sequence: CASSPTGKSTEAFF.

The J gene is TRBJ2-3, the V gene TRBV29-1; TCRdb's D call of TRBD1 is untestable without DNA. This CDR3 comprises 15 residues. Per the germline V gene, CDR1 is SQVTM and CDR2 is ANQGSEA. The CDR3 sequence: CSVTAGVSSTDTQYF.

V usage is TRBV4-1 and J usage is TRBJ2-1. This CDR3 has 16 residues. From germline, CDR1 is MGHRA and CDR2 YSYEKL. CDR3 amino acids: CASSQVSSGDYNEQFF.

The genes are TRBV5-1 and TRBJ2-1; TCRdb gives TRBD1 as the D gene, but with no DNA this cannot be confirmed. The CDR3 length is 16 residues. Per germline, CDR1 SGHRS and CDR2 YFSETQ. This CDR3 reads CASSGGGSAGANEQFF. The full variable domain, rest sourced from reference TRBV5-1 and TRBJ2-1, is KAGVTQTPRYLIKTRGQQVTLSCSPISGHRSVSWYQQTPGQGLQFLFEYFSETQRNKGNFPGRFSGRQFSNSRSEMNVSTLELGDSALYLCASSGGGSAGANEQFFGPGTRLTVL.

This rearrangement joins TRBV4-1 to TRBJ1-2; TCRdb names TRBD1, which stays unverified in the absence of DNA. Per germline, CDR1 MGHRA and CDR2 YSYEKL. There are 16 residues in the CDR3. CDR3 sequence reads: CASSQDLAGWDYGYTF.

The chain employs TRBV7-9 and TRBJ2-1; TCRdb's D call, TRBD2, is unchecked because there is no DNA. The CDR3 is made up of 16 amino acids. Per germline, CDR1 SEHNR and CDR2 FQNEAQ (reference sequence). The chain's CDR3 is CASSPTSGRLHNEQFF.

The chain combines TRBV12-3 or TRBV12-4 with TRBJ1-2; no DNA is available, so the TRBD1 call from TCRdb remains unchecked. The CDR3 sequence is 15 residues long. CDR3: CASSPRDTSNYGYTF.

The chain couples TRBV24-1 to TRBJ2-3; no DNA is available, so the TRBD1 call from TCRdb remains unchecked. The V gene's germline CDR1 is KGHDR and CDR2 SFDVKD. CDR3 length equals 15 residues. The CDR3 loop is CATSRDSGRSDTQYF.

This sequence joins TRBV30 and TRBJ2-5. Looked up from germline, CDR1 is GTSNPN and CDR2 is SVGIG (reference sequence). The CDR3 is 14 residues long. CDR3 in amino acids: CAWSIVGIKETQYF.